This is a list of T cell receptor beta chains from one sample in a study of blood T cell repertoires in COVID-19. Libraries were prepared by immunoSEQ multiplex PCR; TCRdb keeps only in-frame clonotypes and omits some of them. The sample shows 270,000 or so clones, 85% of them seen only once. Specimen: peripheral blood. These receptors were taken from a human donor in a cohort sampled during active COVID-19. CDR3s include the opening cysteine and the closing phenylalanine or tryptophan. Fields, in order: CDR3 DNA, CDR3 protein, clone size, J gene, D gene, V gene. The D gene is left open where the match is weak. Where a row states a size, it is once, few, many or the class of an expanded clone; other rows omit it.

CDR3nt: TGCGCCAGCAGCTCGGGACATAAAGAGGAACTGTTTTTT
CDR3aa: CASSSGHKEELFF
abundance: NA
j_gene: TRBJ1-4
d_gene: NA
v_gene: TRBV5-1

CDR3nt: TGTGCCAGCAGTCAACGGGGTTATTCACCCCTCCACTTT
CDR3aa: CASSQRGYSPLHF
abundance: few
j_gene: TRBJ1-6
d_gene: NA
v_gene: TRBV12-3/TRBV12-4

CDR3nt: TGCGCCAGCAGCCCTGACAGGGGGCGAGTCGAAAACATTCAGTACTTC
CDR3aa: CASSPDRGRVENIQYF
abundance: NA
j_gene: TRBJ2-4
d_gene: TRBD1
v_gene: TRBV5-1

CDR3nt: TGTGCCAGCAGCCTAATGACAGGGGGCAGTACTGAAGCTTTCTTT
CDR3aa: CASSLMTGGSTEAFF
abundance: NA
j_gene: TRBJ1-1
d_gene: TRBD1
v_gene: TRBV7-9

CDR3nt: TGCAGCGTTGTGGGCAGGGGGCTTGAGTTCTATGGCTACACCTTC
CDR3aa: CSVVGRGLEFYGYTF
abundance: NA
j_gene: TRBJ1-2
d_gene: TRBD1
v_gene: TRBV29-1

CDR3nt: TGTGCCAGCAGTCTCAGACAGGGCTCCTATAATTCACCCCTCCACTTT
CDR3aa: CASSLRQGSYNSPLHF
abundance: NA
j_gene: TRBJ1-6
d_gene: TRBD1
v_gene: TRBV27

CDR3nt: TGTGCCAGCAGTTTAGCTAGCGGGAAGTACCAAGAGACCCAGTACTTC
CDR3aa: CASSLASGKYQETQYF
abundance: NA
j_gene: TRBJ2-5
d_gene: TRBD2
v_gene: TRBV28

CDR3nt: TGTGCCAGCAGTTTGGGCCTGACAGGGTCCCACCTCGGGACTGAAGCTTTCTTT
CDR3aa: CASSLGLTGSHLGTEAFF
abundance: NA
j_gene: TRBJ1-1
d_gene: TRBD1
v_gene: TRBV27

CDR3nt: TGTGCCAGCAGTGAACCGGGACTAGCGGGGAATGAGCAGTTCTTC
CDR3aa: CASSEPGLAGNEQFF
abundance: few
j_gene: TRBJ2-1
d_gene: TRBD2
v_gene: TRBV6-1

CDR3nt: TGTGCCAGCAGCTTAGAGGCGGGCGGCTACACCTTC
CDR3aa: CASSLEAGGYTF
abundance: NA
j_gene: TRBJ1-2
d_gene: NA
v_gene: TRBV7-2

CDR3nt: TGTGCCAGCAGCTCCTTTGTTACCTACGAGCAGTACTTC
CDR3aa: CASSSFVTYEQYF
abundance: once
j_gene: TRBJ2-7
d_gene: NA
v_gene: TRBV7-2

CDR3nt: TGTGCCAGCAGCCCTCAGGGGGCGGGAAAATCATTT
CDR3aa: CASSPQGAGKSF
abundance: NA
j_gene: TRBJ1-3
d_gene: TRBD1
v_gene: TRBV7-8

CDR3nt: TGCGCCAGCAGCCAAGAAATGGACTCATCGAAAGGGTACCGAGGTGAAAAACTGTTTTTT
CDR3aa: CASSQEMDSSKGYRGEKLFF
abundance: NA
j_gene: TRBJ1-4
d_gene: NA
v_gene: TRBV4-1

CDR3nt: TGTGCCAGCAGTCTACCGGGACAGGGGGCCTACGAGCAGTACTTC
CDR3aa: CASSLPGQGAYEQYF
abundance: few
j_gene: TRBJ2-7
d_gene: TRBD1
v_gene: TRBV6-2/TRBV6-3

CDR3nt: TGTGCCAGCCGGGAAACCGGGGAGCTGTTTTTT
CDR3aa: CASRETGELFF
abundance: NA
j_gene: TRBJ2-2
d_gene: NA
v_gene: TRBV2

CDR3nt: TGCAGCGTTGAATCGCCGGTCGGGTACGAGCAGTACTTC
CDR3aa: CSVESPVGYEQYF
abundance: NA
j_gene: TRBJ2-7
d_gene: NA
v_gene: TRBV29-1

CDR3nt: TGTGCCAGCAGTTGGAAGCGGGAGGGTTCCGATACGCAGTATTTT
CDR3aa: CASSWKREGSDTQYF
abundance: NA
j_gene: TRBJ2-3
d_gene: TRBD2
v_gene: TRBV6-5

CDR3nt: TGTGCCAGCAGTTTGGGGAGGGGAGAGACCCAGTACTTC
CDR3aa: CASSLGRGETQYF
abundance: NA
j_gene: TRBJ2-5
d_gene: TRBD2
v_gene: TRBV28

CDR3nt: TGTGCCAGCTCACCAATAAGGGAGAATGGCTACACCTTC
CDR3aa: CASSPIRENGYTF
abundance: NA
j_gene: TRBJ1-2
d_gene: NA
v_gene: TRBV18

CDR3nt: TGCGCCAGCAGCTCCTACGCAGGGTCCCGTGGCTACACCTTC
CDR3aa: CASSSYAGSRGYTF
abundance: NA
j_gene: TRBJ1-2
d_gene: NA
v_gene: TRBV5-1

CDR3nt: TGTGCCAGCAGCGCCCTAAGAGGGGACAGGGGGACCGGGGAGCTGTTTTTT
CDR3aa: CASSALRGDRGTGELFF
abundance: NA
j_gene: TRBJ2-2
d_gene: NA
v_gene: TRBV21-1

CDR3nt: TGCAGTGCTAGTCCGGACACCAATCAGCCCCAGCATTTT
CDR3aa: CSASPDTNQPQHF
abundance: NA
j_gene: TRBJ1-5
d_gene: NA
v_gene: TRBV20-1

CDR3nt: TGTGCCAGCAGTTCCCGGACAGGGAGAAACACCATATATTTT
CDR3aa: CASSSRTGRNTIYF
abundance: NA
j_gene: TRBJ1-3
d_gene: TRBD1
v_gene: TRBV6-5

CDR3nt: TGCAGTGCTAGTGGGAAGGGGGTGTCTGAAGCTTTCTTT
CDR3aa: CSASGKGVSEAFF
abundance: NA
j_gene: TRBJ1-1
d_gene: NA
v_gene: TRBV20-1

CDR3nt: TGTGCCAGCAGCACTAGCGGGAGGGCTGGCAATGAGCAGTTCTTC
CDR3aa: CASSTSGRAGNEQFF
abundance: NA
j_gene: TRBJ2-1
d_gene: TRBD2
v_gene: TRBV5-5

CDR3nt: TGCGCCAGCAGCTTGGGACAGGGGTTGAATCAGCCCCAGCATTTT
CDR3aa: CASSLGQGLNQPQHF
abundance: NA
j_gene: TRBJ1-5
d_gene: TRBD1
v_gene: TRBV5-1

CDR3nt: TGTGCCAGCTCAGCCCTTGGGGCGGGAGCTTCAGATACGCAGTATTTT
CDR3aa: CASSALGAGASDTQYF
abundance: NA
j_gene: TRBJ2-3
d_gene: TRBD2
v_gene: TRBV18

CDR3nt: TGTGCCAGCAGTCCAGGACAGGGCGATCGCTACGAGCAGTACTTC
CDR3aa: CASSPGQGDRYEQYF
abundance: NA
j_gene: TRBJ2-7
d_gene: TRBD1
v_gene: TRBV2

CDR3nt: TGCGCCAGCAGCTCTCTAGCGGCCCACGGGGAGCAGTTCTTC
CDR3aa: CASSSLAAHGEQFF
abundance: NA
j_gene: TRBJ2-1
d_gene: TRBD2
v_gene: TRBV5-1

CDR3nt: TGTGCCAGCAGCGTAGGGCTGTACACTGAAGCTTTCTTT
CDR3aa: CASSVGLYTEAFF
abundance: NA
j_gene: TRBJ1-1
d_gene: NA
v_gene: TRBV9

CDR3nt: TGTGCCAGCAGTTACGATCGGGGGAGCCCCAATGAGCAGTTCTTC
CDR3aa: CASSYDRGSPNEQFF
abundance: few
j_gene: TRBJ2-1
d_gene: NA
v_gene: TRBV6-5

CDR3nt: TGTGCCAGCAGCGCCCGAGGGGGGGGCATCACCGGGGAGCTGTTTTTT
CDR3aa: CASSARGGGITGELFF
abundance: NA
j_gene: TRBJ2-2
d_gene: NA
v_gene: TRBV7-3

CDR3nt: TGTGCCAGCAGCGGCGGGAGCCAAAGCACAGATACGCAGTATTTT
CDR3aa: CASSGGSQSTDTQYF
abundance: NA
j_gene: TRBJ2-3
d_gene: TRBD2
v_gene: TRBV11-3

CDR3nt: TGTGCCAGCAGCGAAAGCAGGGTTGTAAGAGAGACCCAGTACTTC
CDR3aa: CASSESRVVRETQYF
abundance: NA
j_gene: TRBJ2-5
d_gene: NA
v_gene: TRBV11-2

CDR3nt: TGTGCCAGCCCAAGCGGATTACCCTACAATGAGCAGTTCTTC
CDR3aa: CASPSGLPYNEQFF
abundance: few
j_gene: TRBJ2-1
d_gene: NA
v_gene: TRBV28

CDR3nt: TGTGCCAGCAGCCCCCGAGGAGATTATGGCTACACCTTC
CDR3aa: CASSPRGDYGYTF
abundance: NA
j_gene: TRBJ1-2
d_gene: NA
v_gene: TRBV13

CDR3nt: TGTGCCAGCAGTTATGCCCAGTTTAATTCACCCCTCCACTTT
CDR3aa: CASSYAQFNSPLHF
abundance: once
j_gene: TRBJ1-6
d_gene: NA
v_gene: TRBV27

CDR3nt: TGTGCCACCAGCAGGACTAGCGGGACGATATCCTACAATGAGCAGTTCTTC
CDR3aa: CATSRTSGTISYNEQFF
abundance: NA
j_gene: TRBJ2-1
d_gene: TRBD2
v_gene: TRBV15

CDR3nt: TGTGCCAGCAGTTCGGACAGATACTATGGCTACACCTTC
CDR3aa: CASSSDRYYGYTF
abundance: NA
j_gene: TRBJ1-2
d_gene: NA
v_gene: TRBV6-6

CDR3nt: TGTGCCAGCAGCCCTACGGCGCAGGTGGGGAACACTGAAGCTTTCTTT
CDR3aa: CASSPTAQVGNTEAFF
abundance: NA
j_gene: TRBJ1-1
d_gene: NA
v_gene: TRBV7-8

CDR3nt: TGTGCCAGCAGGGGGGCCGACAGGCGCATTTCCACCTTC
CDR3aa: CASRGADRRISTF
abundance: few
j_gene: TRBJ1-2
d_gene: NA
v_gene: TRBV27

CDR3nt: TGTGCCAGCAGTATAGGGACAGGGAACACTGAAGCTTTCTTT
CDR3aa: CASSIGTGNTEAFF
abundance: NA
j_gene: TRBJ1-1
d_gene: TRBD1
v_gene: TRBV7-6

CDR3nt: TGTGCCAGCAGAGGGACAAGCCCTCGACCTTTCTTT
CDR3aa: CASRGTSPRPFF
abundance: NA
j_gene: TRBJ1-1
d_gene: NA
v_gene: TRBV28

CDR3nt: TGCGCCAGCAGCCGATCAGGGGGAGAAAACTATGGCTACACCTTC
CDR3aa: CASSRSGGENYGYTF
abundance: NA
j_gene: TRBJ1-2
d_gene: TRBD1
v_gene: TRBV4-1

CDR3nt: TGTGCCATCTTCCTAGCGGGAGGCCCCTACGAGCAGTACTTC
CDR3aa: CAIFLAGGPYEQYF
abundance: NA
j_gene: TRBJ2-7
d_gene: TRBD2
v_gene: TRBV6-8

CDR3nt: TGTGCCAGCAGTTTATGGCGACGGAGCGACGAGCAGTACTTC
CDR3aa: CASSLWRRSDEQYF
abundance: NA
j_gene: TRBJ2-7
d_gene: NA
v_gene: TRBV27

CDR3nt: TGTGCCCGACAAACCCGGACTAGCGGGAGGGTTCAGTTCTTC
CDR3aa: CARQTRTSGRVQFF
abundance: NA
j_gene: TRBJ2-1
d_gene: TRBD2
v_gene: TRBV2

CDR3nt: TGTGCCAGCAGCCCAGGGGGTATTTTCTCTGGAAACACCATATATTTT
CDR3aa: CASSPGGIFSGNTIYF
abundance: NA
j_gene: TRBJ1-3
d_gene: TRBD1
v_gene: TRBV7-2

CDR3nt: TGTGCCAGCAGTACAGGGGTAAATAAAGAGACCCAGTACTTC
CDR3aa: CASSTGVNKETQYF
abundance: NA
j_gene: TRBJ2-5
d_gene: TRBD1
v_gene: TRBV11-2

CDR3nt: TGTGCCAGCAGCTTATCTAGCGGGAGGGCCCACGAGCAGTACTTC
CDR3aa: CASSLSSGRAHEQYF
abundance: once
j_gene: TRBJ2-7
d_gene: TRBD2
v_gene: TRBV5-5

CDR3nt: TGTGCCAGCAGTTTAGTCCCCACAGAGCAGTACTTC
CDR3aa: CASSLVPTEQYF
abundance: NA
j_gene: TRBJ2-7
d_gene: NA
v_gene: TRBV12-3/TRBV12-4

CDR3nt: TGTGCCAGCTCACCACCGGCAGCTGCGGCGGGGGGCCAGTACTTC
CDR3aa: CASSPPAAAAGGQYF
abundance: NA
j_gene: TRBJ2-5
d_gene: TRBD2
v_gene: TRBV18

CDR3nt: TGTGCCAGCAGCTTAGAGCCCAGCTCCTACAATGAGCAGTTCTTC
CDR3aa: CASSLEPSSYNEQFF
abundance: NA
j_gene: TRBJ2-1
d_gene: NA
v_gene: TRBV11-2

CDR3nt: TGTGCCAGCTCAACTATGAGTCCCATGTACAATGAGCAGTTCTTC
CDR3aa: CASSTMSPMYNEQFF
abundance: NA
j_gene: TRBJ2-1
d_gene: NA
v_gene: TRBV18